The source of this T cell receptor beta chain is a study of T cell responses to AZD1222 COVID-19 vaccine. Study-level background: Combined were second doses at about 4 or about 12 weeks. Notes on the study in general: The study found vaccine-associated CD4 TCRs spanning spike, dominant at 160-218 and 743-854.

On this clone itself: Its antigen is undetermined.

V dropped 8 bases and J dropped 5; count of bases not matched to a gene: 3. This CDR3 contains 12 residues. CDR1 is LNHDA and CDR2 is SQIVND in the germline V gene (reference sequence). The table came from immunoSEQ multiplex PCR; TCRdb's copy has only in-frame clones and leaves some out. The sample includes 140,000 or so clones, roughly 92% seen only once; the top ten take approximately 1.7%. V usage is TRBV19 and J usage is TRBJ2-4; 7 bases are a match to TRBD1. The clonotype was recovered from an adult in good health. Sequencing used peripheral blood, obtained on day 0 of AZD1222 vaccination. The CDR3 region has the DNA TGTGCCAGTCGGCAGGGGGAAAACATTCAGTACTTC. Translated: CASRQGENIQYF.